The entry that follows covers one T cell receptor beta chain sequence. CDR3 length: 14 residues. Germline values: CDR1 LNHDA, CDR2 SQIVND (reference sequence). Between the trimmed V and J ends, which lost 7 bases and 0 bases, there was a span of 10 bases. The data stem from a study of blood T cell repertoires in COVID-19. Study at large: Samples taken during acute and convalescent COVID-19 were collected in the United States, Italy and Spain.

Clones were read by immunoSEQ multiplex PCR, and TCRdb kept only the in-frame ones, dropping some. Of some 290,000 clones detected, roughly 90% appear once; the ten largest clones hold roughly 10%. Clinical histories supplied by participants themselves formed the basis of cohort assignment. The receptor was derived from a woman aged 30 to 39 who had recovered from COVID-19. Specimen: PBMCs or T cells enriched from blood (not recorded which). V gene TRBV19 combines with J gene TRBJ1-3, with D unresolved. In DNA form, the CDR3 reads TGTGCCAGTACTGCCGGACTCTCTGGAAACACCATATATTTT. It yields the protein CASTAGLSGNTIYF.